A single sample gave rise to the 8 T cell receptor beta chains below, sequenced in a study of blood T cell repertoires in COVID-19. Data came from immunoSEQ multiplex PCR; TCRdb stores just in-frame clones and leaves some out. The sample has about 240,000 clones; 75% to 90% are singletons. Sequencing was carried out using PBMCs or T cells enriched from blood (not recorded which). Receptor source: a woman aged 40 to 50 with acute COVID-19.

The chain is built from TRBV5-6 and TRBJ1-6; TRBD1 aligns across 7 bases. V was pared by 4 bases and J by 7 bases, with 5 bases of the junction left unmatched. The germline gives CDR1 SGHDT, CDR2 YYEEEE. CDR3 length equals 14 residues. CDR3 loop: CASSANRGNSPLHF. CDR3 nucleotides: TGTGCCAGCAGCGCCAACAGGGGCAATTCACCCCTCCACTTT. The full variable domain, in which reference TRBV5-6 and TRBJ1-6 provide the parts outside the CDR3, is DAGVTQSPTHLIKTRGQQVTLRCSPKSGHDTVSWYQQALGQGPQFIFQYYEEEERQRGNFPDRFSGHQFPNYSSELNVNALLLGDSALYLCASSANRGNSPLHFGNGTRLTVT.

The chain joins TRBV9 to TRBJ2-5, with TRBD1 matching over 9 bases. The germline V gene encodes CDR1 SGDLS and CDR2 YYNGEE. J lost 6 bases, V lost 3 bases, and 6 bases had no gene match. The CDR3 is 14 amino acids. In nucleotides, the CDR3 is TGTGCCAGCAGCGCCGGGACAGGGTCTCAGACCCAGTACTTC. This sequence encodes CASSAGTGSQTQYF.

This chain uses TRBV7-2 with TRBJ2-7, with D maybe TRBD2 (6 bases). Germline V lookup: CDR1 SGHTA, CDR2 FQGNSA. V was trimmed by 5 bases and J by 0 bases, leaving 8 bases between them. There are 13 residues in the CDR3. The CDR3 DNA follows: TGTGCCAGCAGCCAGGACTACTCCTACGAGCAGTACTTC. Translation gives CASSQDYSYEQYF.

This chain joins TRBV7-2 and TRBJ2-7; 8 nucleotides align to TRBD2. The trim removed 4 bases at V and 1 base at J, leaving 6 bases unmatched. The length of the CDR3 is 15 residues. The germline CDR1 and CDR2 sequences are SGHTA and FQGNSA. The DNA of the CDR3 is TGTGCCAGCAGCTCTAGGACTAGCCCATCCTACGAGCAGTACTTC. It yields the protein CASSSRTSPSYEQYF.

This chain links TRBV7-3 with TRBJ2-7; 9 bases fit TRBD2. The CDR3 runs to 15 residues. V gave up 2 bases and J gave up 5 bases; unmatched junction bases: 7. Germline V lookup: CDR1 SGHTA, CDR2 FQGTGA. CDR3: CASSLGLAGVHEQYF. As DNA, the CDR3 is TGTGCCAGCAGCTTAGGGTTAGCGGGAGTCCACGAGCAGTACTTC.

The V gene is TRBV5-1, the J gene TRBJ2-7, with 10 bases aligning to TRBD1. Germline V CDR1 and CDR2: SGHRS, YFSETQ. The CDR3 totals 14 residues. V lost 5 bases and J lost 4; bases outside the gene matches: 6. The CDR3 loop reads CASSSGTGVYEQYF. The CDR3 region has the DNA TGCGCCAGCAGTAGCGGGACAGGGGTGTACGAGCAGTACTTC.

The rearrangement uses TRBV6-6 and TRBJ1-6; D possibly corresponds to TRBD1 (6 bases). The ends were cut back, 7 bases at V and 4 bases at J, with 14 bases in the middle. The CDR3 is 15 amino acids. The germline V gene has CDR1 MNHNY and CDR2 SVGAGI (reference sequence). The CDR3, as DNA: TGTGCCAGCACCGTGAAGGGACAATATAATTCACCCCTCCACTTT. Amino acid sequence: CASTVKGQYNSPLHF.

This clone was observed a handful of times. The rearrangement links TRBV27 to TRBJ2-7, with TRBD2 identical over 12 bases. This CDR3 has 16 residues. From germline, CDR1 is MNHEY and CDR2 SMNVEV (reference sequence). Trimming removed 4 bases from V and 5 bases from J; junction bases left unmatched: 9. The CDR3 loop reads CASSYLETSGSHEQYF. The CDR3, as DNA: TGTGCCAGCAGTTATTTGGAGACTAGCGGGAGCCACGAGCAGTACTTC.